One sample yielded the 21 T cell receptor beta chains listed below, sequenced in a study of T cell responses to AZD1222 COVID-19 vaccine. TCRdb's copy holds only in-frame clones and misses some; the assay was immunoSEQ multiplex PCR. The sample shows 100,000 to 130,000 clones, roughly 86% of them seen only once. This specimen consisted of peripheral blood, obtained on day 0 of AZD1222 vaccination. Receptors were obtained from an adult in good health.

The gene calls are TRBV19 and TRBJ1-2; the match to TRBD1 covers 8 bases. There are 16 residues in the CDR3. The ends lost 5 bases at V and 3 bases at J; junction bases unmatched: 11. CDR1 is LNHDA and CDR2 is SQIVND in the germline V gene (reference sequence). The CDR3 coding sequence is TGTGCCAGTAGTTTCCGGACAGGGCCCAGCGACTATGGCTACACCTTC. It translates to CASSFRTGPSDYGYTF.

The J gene is TRBJ2-2, the V gene TRBV7-2; TRBD1 or TRBD2 may be the D gene (6 bases each). CDR3 length: 17 residues. Trimming removed 5 bases at V and 1 base at J, with 17 bases between. CDR1 SGHTA and CDR2 FQGNSA come from the germline V gene. CDR3 region: CASSRRGGTLNTGELFF. For the CDR3, the DNA is TGTGCCAGCAGCCGGAGGGGCGGGACACTGAACACCGGGGAGCTGTTTTTT.

The V and J genes are TRBV5-1 and TRBJ1-1; D remains ambiguous. This CDR3 spans 15 amino acids. Per the germline V gene, CDR1 is SGHRS and CDR2 is YFSETQ. Trimming took 4 bases from V and 0 from J, leaving 13 bases between them. The CDR3 here is CASSPLGPMNTEAFF. In DNA, the CDR3 is TGCGCCAGCAGCCCTCTGGGCCCAATGAACACTGAAGCTTTCTTT.

There are a few counts of this clone. The rearrangement links TRBV28 to TRBJ2-7; D remains unclear. The CDR3 contains 14 residues. Looked up from germline, CDR1 is MDHEN and CDR2 is SYDVKM. Trimming shortened V by 3 bases and J by 2 bases, and 11 bases separated the two germline ends. DNA for the CDR3: TGTGCCAGCAGTTTCGGACGACCCCCCTACGAGCAGTACTTC. This sequence encodes CASSFGRPPYEQYF.

As regards this clone: Other DNA sequences within the sample encode an identical CDR3. This CDR3 reads CASSPGYGYTF. The DNA for the CDR3 is TGTGCCAGCAGTCCTGGATACGGCTACACCTTC. The chain carries TRBV6-5 and TRBJ1-2; D unresolved. The CDR3 is 11 residues long. Per germline, CDR1 MNHEY and CDR2 SVGAGI. V gave up 5 bases and J gave up 8 bases, with 9 bases separating them.

The V and J genes are TRBV5-5 and TRBJ1-1, with D maybe TRBD1 (5 bases). The CDR3 spans 14 residues. The germline V gene has CDR1 SGHKS and CDR2 YYEKEE (reference sequence). V was shortened by 4 bases and J by 0 bases, with 10 bases between the two germline ends. CDR3 region: CASSPMTVNTEAFF. The CDR3 DNA is TGTGCCAGCAGCCCGATGACAGTGAACACTGAAGCTTTCTTT.

DNA of the CDR3: TGCGCCAGCAGCCAAGGACAGGGGAATTACGAGCAGTACTTC. It specifies CASSQGQGNYEQYF. The chain employs TRBV4-1 and TRBJ2-7; 8 bases are shared with TRBD1. The V gene's germline CDR1 is MGHRA and CDR2 YSYEKL. The CDR3 has 14 residues. V lost 1 base and J lost 4; bases outside the gene matches: 3.

In this sample, this clone turned up once. The chain joins TRBV9 to TRBJ1-3; D possibly corresponds to TRBD1 (5 bases). Trimming removed 2 bases from V and 0 bases from J, with 9 bases in between. CDR3 length: 15 amino acids. Germline CDR1 reads SGDLS; CDR2 reads YYNGEE. The CDR3 DNA follows: TGTGCCAGCAGCGTTTCAGGGAGCTCTGGAAACACCATATATTTT. The encoded protein is CASSVSGSSGNTIYF.

The chain joins TRBV5-5 to TRBJ1-1, with D possibly matching TRBD1 (5 bases). The V end was cut by 0 bases, the J end by 5 bases, with 11 bases between. The CDR3 consists of 14 residues. Per the germline V gene, CDR1 is SGHKS and CDR2 is YYEKEE (reference sequence). The CDR3 DNA follows: TGTGCCAGCAGCTTGGTTGCCGGGGGGACTGAAGCTTTCTTT. Its protein is CASSLVAGGTEAFF. Supplemented by reference TRBV5-5 and TRBJ1-1, the full variable domain reads DAGVTQSPTHLIKTRGQQVTLRCSPISGHKSVSWYQQVLGQGPQFIFQYYEKEERGRGNFPDRFSARQFPNYSSELNVNALLLGDSALYLCASSLVAGGTEAFFGQGTRLTVV.

The V call is TRBV6-5, the J call TRBJ1-5, with 7 bases lining up with TRBD1. The ends lost 6 bases at V and 3 bases at J; junction bases unmatched: 8. Germline V gene lookup returns CDR1 MNHEY and CDR2 SVGAGI. The CDR3 extends over 15 amino acids. CDR3 sequence: CASRPYGTDNQPQHF. In nucleotides, the CDR3 is TGTGCCAGCAGGCCTTACGGGACAGACAATCAGCCCCAGCATTTT.

The chain combines TRBV7-6 with TRBJ1-5, with no clear D. The germline CDR1 and CDR2 sequences are SGHVS and FNYEAQ. The CDR3 has 13 amino acids. Trimming removed 3 bases from V and 4 bases from J, with 7 bases in between. CDR3 protein: CASSFTVNQPQHF. The CDR3 bases are TGTGCCAGCAGCTTCACAGTTAATCAGCCCCAGCATTTT.

The chain employs TRBV19 and TRBJ2-7; D possibly corresponds to TRBD1 (6 bases). The CDR3 length is 17 residues. Trimming shortened V by 5 bases and J by 3 bases, and 23 bases separated the two germline ends. CDR1 is LNHDA, CDR2 SQIVND, per germline (reference sequence). CDR3 DNA: TGTGCCAGTAGTGTACCCCCGGGTCCGGGACAAAACTACGAGCAGTACTTC. As protein: CASSVPPGPGQNYEQYF. Filled out from reference TRBV19 and TRBJ2-7, the complete variable domain reads DGGITQSPKYLFRKEGQNVTLSCEQNLNHDAMYWYRQDPGQGLRLIYYSQIVNDFQKGDIAEGYSVSREKKESFPLTVTSAQKNPTAFYLCASSVPPGPGQNYEQYFGPGTRLTVT.

The chain carries TRBV11-2 and TRBJ2-5; D gene ambiguous. CDR1 is SGHAT and CDR2 is FQNNGV in the germline V gene. This CDR3 is built from 11 residues. V was trimmed by 1 base and J by 7 bases, leaving 4 bases between them. CDR3 coding DNA: TGTGCCAGCAGCTTAGGTGGGACCCAGTACTTC. Its protein product is CASSLGGTQYF.

The J gene is TRBJ2-7, the V gene TRBV18; 7 bases are a match to TRBD1. Germline CDR1 reads KGHSH; CDR2 reads LQKENI. After removal of 3 bases from V and 0 bases from J, the junction contained 5 bases not matched to a gene. This CDR3 has 15 amino acids. CDR3 sequence (DNA): TGTGCCAGCTCACCGGGACAGTTAAGCTCCTACGAGCAGTACTTC. It is translated as CASSPGQLSSYEQYF.

The chain is built from TRBV9 and TRBJ2-3; no definite D call. Germline V gives CDR1 SGDLS, CDR2 YYNGEE. The V gene lost 0 bases and the J gene lost 3 bases, with 8 bases spanning the gap. The CDR3 is 14 amino acids. The CDR3 loop is CASSVGGRTDTQYF. The CDR3 coding sequence is TGTGCCAGCAGCGTAGGGGGAAGGACAGATACGCAGTATTTT. Complete variable domain (other parts from reference TRBV9 and TRBJ2-3): DSGVTQTPKHLITATGQRVTLRCSPRSGDLSVYWYQQSLDQGLQFLIQYYNGEERAKGNILERFSAQQFPDLHSELNLSSLELGDSALYFCASSVGGRTDTQYFGPGTRLTVL.

V is TRBV6-2 or TRBV6-3 and J is TRBJ1-1; weak D call: TRBD1 (5 bases). Trimming removed 5 bases from V and 7 bases from J, with 11 bases in between. The CDR3 has 12 residues. The V gene's germline CDR1 is MNHEY and CDR2 SVGEGT. CDR3 coding DNA: TGTGCCAGCAGTAAACTAGACAGTGAAGCTTTCTTT. It translates to CASSKLDSEAFF.

The genes are TRBV2 and TRBJ2-1; 9 bases map to TRBD2. Germline lookup yields CDR1 SNHLY and CDR2 FYNNEI. Trimming cost V 7 bases and J 8 bases; bases outside gene matches: 9. The CDR3 runs 14 residues. CDR3 bases: TGTGCCAGCATACGGGCTAGCGGGGAGGATGAGCAGTTCTTC. Translated, it gives CASIRASGEDEQFF.

The chain is built from TRBV11-2 and TRBJ2-7, with D possibly TRBD1 on 7 matching bases. V was shortened by 5 bases and J by 13 bases, with 21 bases between the two germline ends. The CDR3 sequence is 13 residues long. CDR1 is SGHAT and CDR2 is FQNNGV in the germline V gene. CDR3 sequence: CASSQGVGQGGYF. The CDR3 nucleotides read TGTGCCAGCAGCCAGGGGGTGGGGCAGGGAGGTTACTTC. Drawing the rest from reference TRBV11-2 and TRBJ2-7, the complete variable domain is EAGVAQSPRYKIIEKRQSVAFWCNPISGHATLYWYQQILGQGPKLLIQFQNNGVVDDSQLPKDRFSAERLKGVDSTLKIQPAKLEDSAVYLCASSQGVGQGGYFGPGTRLTVT.

This rearrangement joins TRBV11-2 to TRBJ1-3; D may be TRBD1 (5 bases). There are 14 residues in the CDR3. Germline values: CDR1 SGHAT, CDR2 FQNNGV. Trimming removed 11 bases from V and 0 bases from J, with 14 bases in between. The chain's CDR3 is CACERGDSGNTIYF. CDR3 DNA: TGTGCCTGTGAAAGGGGTGACTCTGGAAACACCATATATTTT.

The J gene is TRBJ1-6, the V gene TRBV4-1; 9 nucleotides match TRBD1. Looked up from germline, CDR1 is MGHRA and CDR2 is YSYEKL. The CDR3 loop spans 15 amino acids. With 5 bases clipped from V and 5 bases from J, the junction kept 4 bases outside the gene matches. As DNA, the CDR3 is TGCGCCAGCAGCTTACAGGGGGCCGATAATTCACCCCTCCACTTT. Residues: CASSLQGADNSPLHF.

CDR3 coding DNA: TGTGCCAGCAGCCAATGGGGTAGCGGGTCGACAGTAGGGGAGCTGTTTTTT. It yields the protein CASSQWGSGSTVGELFF. The V gene is TRBV3-1 (or the pseudogene TRBV3-2), the J gene TRBJ2-2; 7 bases match TRBD2. Unmatched junction bases numbered 14, after V lost 2 bases and J lost 8 bases. Per the germline V gene, CDR1 is LGHDT and CDR2 is YNNKEL (reference sequence). This CDR3 contains 17 residues.